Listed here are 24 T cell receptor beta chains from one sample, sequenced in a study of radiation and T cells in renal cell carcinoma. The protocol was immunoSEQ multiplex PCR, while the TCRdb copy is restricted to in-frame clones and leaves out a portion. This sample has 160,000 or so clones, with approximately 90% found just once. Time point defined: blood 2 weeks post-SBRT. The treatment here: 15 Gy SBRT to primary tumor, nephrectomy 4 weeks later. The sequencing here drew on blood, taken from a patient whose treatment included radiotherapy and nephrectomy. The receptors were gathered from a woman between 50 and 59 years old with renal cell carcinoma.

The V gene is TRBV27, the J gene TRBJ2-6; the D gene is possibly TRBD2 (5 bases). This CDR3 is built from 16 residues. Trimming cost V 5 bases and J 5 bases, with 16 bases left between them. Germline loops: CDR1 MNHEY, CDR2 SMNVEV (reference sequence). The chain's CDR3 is CASSERLQSRANVLTF. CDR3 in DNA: TGTGCCAGCAGTGAGCGGCTACAAAGTCGGGCCAACGTCCTGACTTTC.

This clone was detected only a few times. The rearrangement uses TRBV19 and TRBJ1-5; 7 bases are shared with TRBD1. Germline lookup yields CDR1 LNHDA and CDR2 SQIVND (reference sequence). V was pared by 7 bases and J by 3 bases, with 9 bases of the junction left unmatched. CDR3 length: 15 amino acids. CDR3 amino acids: CASTLEGQHNQPQHF. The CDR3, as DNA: TGTGCCAGTACCCTAGAGGGACAGCACAATCAGCCCCAGCATTTT.

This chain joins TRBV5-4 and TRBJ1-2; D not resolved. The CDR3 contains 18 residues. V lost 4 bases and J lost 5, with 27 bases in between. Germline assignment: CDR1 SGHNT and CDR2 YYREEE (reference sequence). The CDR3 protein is CASSDPRSGPTLSYGYTF. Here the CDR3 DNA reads TGTGCCAGCAGCGACCCACGATCGGGCCCGACTTTGAGTTATGGCTACACCTTC.

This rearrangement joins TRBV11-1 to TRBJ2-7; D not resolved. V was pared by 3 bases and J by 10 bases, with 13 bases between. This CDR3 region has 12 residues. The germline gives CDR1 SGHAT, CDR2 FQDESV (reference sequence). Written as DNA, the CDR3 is TGTGCCAGCAGCTTCATAAATACTTATCAGTACTTC. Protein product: CASSFINTYQYF.

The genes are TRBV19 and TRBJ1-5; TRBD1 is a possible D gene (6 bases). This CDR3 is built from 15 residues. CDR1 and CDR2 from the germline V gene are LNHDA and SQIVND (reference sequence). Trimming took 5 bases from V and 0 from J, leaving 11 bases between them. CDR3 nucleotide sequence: TGTGCCAGTAGTGTCCGGACAGTTAGCAATCAGCCCCAGCATTTT. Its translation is CASSVRTVSNQPQHF. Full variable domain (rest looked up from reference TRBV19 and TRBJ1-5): DGGITQSPKYLFRKEGQNVTLSCEQNLNHDAMYWYRQDPGQGLRLIYYSQIVNDFQKGDIAEGYSVSREKKESFPLTVTSAQKNPTAFYLCASSVRTVSNQPQHFGDGTRLSIL.

The CDR3 region has the DNA TGTGCCAGCAAAGAGGGGATCCAGTACAATCAGCCCCAGCATTTT. It encodes CASKEGIQYNQPQHF. J is TRBJ1-5 and V is TRBV6-1, with D perhaps matching TRBD1 (5 bases). Germline assignment: CDR1 MNHNS and CDR2 SASEGT. V was shortened by 7 bases and J by 3 bases, with 16 bases between the two germline ends. CDR3 length equals 15 residues.

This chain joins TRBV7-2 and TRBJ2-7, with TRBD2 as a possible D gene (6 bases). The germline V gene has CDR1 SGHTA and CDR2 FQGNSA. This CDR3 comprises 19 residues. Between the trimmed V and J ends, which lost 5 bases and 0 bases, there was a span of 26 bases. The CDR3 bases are TGTGCCAGCAGCCTCATGCGGGGCTCAACCCTGGTTAGCTCCTACGAGCAGTACTTC. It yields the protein CASSLMRGSTLVSSYEQYF.

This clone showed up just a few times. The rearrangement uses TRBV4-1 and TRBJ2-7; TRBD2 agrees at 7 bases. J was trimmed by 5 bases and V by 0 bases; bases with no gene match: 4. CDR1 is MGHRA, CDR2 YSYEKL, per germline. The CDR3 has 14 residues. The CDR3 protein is CASSQDGRAHEQYF. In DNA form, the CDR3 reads TGCGCCAGCAGCCAAGATGGGAGGGCCCACGAGCAGTACTTC.

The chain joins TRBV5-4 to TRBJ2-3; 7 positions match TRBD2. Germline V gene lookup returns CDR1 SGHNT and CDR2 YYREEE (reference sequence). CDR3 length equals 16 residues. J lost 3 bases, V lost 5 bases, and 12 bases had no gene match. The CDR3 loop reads CASRPSGGGNTDTQYF. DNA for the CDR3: TGTGCCAGCAGGCCCAGTGGCGGGGGTAATACAGATACGCAGTATTTT.

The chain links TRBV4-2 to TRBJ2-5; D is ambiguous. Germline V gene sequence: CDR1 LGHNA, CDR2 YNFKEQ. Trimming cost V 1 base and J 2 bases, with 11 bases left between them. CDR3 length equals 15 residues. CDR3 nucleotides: TGTGCCAGCAGCCAAGGGGAATTAGCTCAAGAGACCCAGTACTTC. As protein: CASSQGELAQETQYF.

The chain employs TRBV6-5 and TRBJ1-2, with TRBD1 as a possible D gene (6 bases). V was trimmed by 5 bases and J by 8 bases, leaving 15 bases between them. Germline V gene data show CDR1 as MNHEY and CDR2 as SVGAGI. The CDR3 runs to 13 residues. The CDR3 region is CASSLLQGRGYTF. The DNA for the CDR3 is TGTGCCAGCAGTCTTTTACAGGGTCGGGGCTACACCTTC.

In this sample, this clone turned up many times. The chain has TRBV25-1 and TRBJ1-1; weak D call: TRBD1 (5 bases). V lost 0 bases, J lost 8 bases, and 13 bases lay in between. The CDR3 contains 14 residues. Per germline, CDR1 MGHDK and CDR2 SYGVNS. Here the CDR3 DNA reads TGTGCCAGCAGTGAATATATGGGGGTGACAGAAGCTTTCTTT. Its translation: CASSEYMGVTEAFF.

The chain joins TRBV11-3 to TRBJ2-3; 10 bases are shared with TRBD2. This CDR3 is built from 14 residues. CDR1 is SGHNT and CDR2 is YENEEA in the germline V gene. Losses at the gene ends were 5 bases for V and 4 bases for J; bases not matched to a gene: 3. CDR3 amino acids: CASSQLAGSDTQYF. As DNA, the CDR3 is TGTGCCAGCAGCCAACTAGCGGGGTCAGATACGCAGTATTTT.

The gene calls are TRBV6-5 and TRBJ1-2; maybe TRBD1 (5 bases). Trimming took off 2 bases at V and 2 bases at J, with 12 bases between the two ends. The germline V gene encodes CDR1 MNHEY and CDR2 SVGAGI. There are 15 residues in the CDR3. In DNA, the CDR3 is TGTGCCAGCAGTTACACCCCCCAGGGAAACTATGGCTACACCTTC. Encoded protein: CASSYTPQGNYGYTF.

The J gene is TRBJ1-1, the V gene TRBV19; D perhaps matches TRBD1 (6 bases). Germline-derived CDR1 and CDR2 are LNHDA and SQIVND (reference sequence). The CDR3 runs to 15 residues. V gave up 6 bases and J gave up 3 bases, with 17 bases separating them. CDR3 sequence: CASRPTQGRDTEAFF. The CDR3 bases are TGTGCCAGTAGGCCTACCCAGGGGCGGGACACTGAAGCTTTCTTT. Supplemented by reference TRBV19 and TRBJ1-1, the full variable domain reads DGGITQSPKYLFRKEGQNVTLSCEQNLNHDAMYWYRQDPGQGLRLIYYSQIVNDFQKGDIAEGYSVSREKKESFPLTVTSAQKNPTAFYLCASRPTQGRDTEAFFGQGTRLTVV.

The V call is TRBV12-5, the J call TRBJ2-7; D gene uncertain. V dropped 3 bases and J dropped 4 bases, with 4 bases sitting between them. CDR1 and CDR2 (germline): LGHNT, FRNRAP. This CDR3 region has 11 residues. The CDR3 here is CASGFEYEQYF. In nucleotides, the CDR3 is TGTGCTAGTGGTTTCGAGTACGAGCAGTACTTC.

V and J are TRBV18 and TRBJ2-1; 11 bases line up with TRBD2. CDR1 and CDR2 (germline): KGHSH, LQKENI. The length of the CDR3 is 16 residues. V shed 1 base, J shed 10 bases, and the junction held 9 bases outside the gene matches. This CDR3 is CASSPRVAGGLDEQFF. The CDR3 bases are TGTGCCAGCTCACCACGGGTAGCGGGGGGGCTCGACGAGCAGTTCTTC.

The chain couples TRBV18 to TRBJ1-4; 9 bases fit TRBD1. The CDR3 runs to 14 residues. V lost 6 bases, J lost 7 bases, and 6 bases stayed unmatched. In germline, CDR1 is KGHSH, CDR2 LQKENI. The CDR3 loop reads CASSPGTGIEKLFF. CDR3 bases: TGTGCCAGCTCTCCCGGGACAGGGATTGAAAAACTGTTTTTT.

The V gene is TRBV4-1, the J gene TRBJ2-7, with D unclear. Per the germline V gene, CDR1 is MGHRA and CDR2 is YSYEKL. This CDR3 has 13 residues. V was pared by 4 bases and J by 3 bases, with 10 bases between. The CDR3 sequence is CASSLTEDYEQYF. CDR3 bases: TGCGCCAGCAGCCTTACAGAAGACTACGAGCAGTACTTC.

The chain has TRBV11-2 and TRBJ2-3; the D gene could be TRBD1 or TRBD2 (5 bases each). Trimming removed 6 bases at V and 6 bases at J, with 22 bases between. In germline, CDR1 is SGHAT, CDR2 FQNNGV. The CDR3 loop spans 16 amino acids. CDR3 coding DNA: TGTGCCAGCAGATCGACCGGGACCCCCTCTATGGATACGCAGTATTTT. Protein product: CASRSTGTPSMDTQYF.

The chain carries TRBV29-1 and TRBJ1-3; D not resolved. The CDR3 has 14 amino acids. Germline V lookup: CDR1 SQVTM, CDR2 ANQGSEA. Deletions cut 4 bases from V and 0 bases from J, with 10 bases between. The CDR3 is CSVVSGYSGNTIYF. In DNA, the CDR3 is TGCAGCGTTGTAAGTGGCTACTCTGGAAACACCATATATTTT.

The CDR3 nucleotides read TGTGCCAGCTCACCACCGAATGTCGGGGTAACGAATGAGCAGTTCTTC. Protein product: CASSPPNVGVTNEQFF. The rearrangement uses TRBV18 and TRBJ2-1; TRBD2 is a possible D gene (5 bases). Germline V gene lookup returns CDR1 KGHSH and CDR2 LQKENI. V was pared by 0 bases and J by 7 bases, with 16 bases between. The CDR3 is 16 amino acids.

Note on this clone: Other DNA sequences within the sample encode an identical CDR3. The CDR3 nucleotides are TGTGCCAGCAGCCAAGGAGGCTATGGCTACACCTTC. Translated, it gives CASSQGGYGYTF. The V call is TRBV14, the J call TRBJ1-2; no clear D gene. Trimming left V 1 base short and J 4 bases short, with 4 bases between. This CDR3 comprises 12 residues. CDR1 SGHDN and CDR2 FVKESK come from the germline V gene.

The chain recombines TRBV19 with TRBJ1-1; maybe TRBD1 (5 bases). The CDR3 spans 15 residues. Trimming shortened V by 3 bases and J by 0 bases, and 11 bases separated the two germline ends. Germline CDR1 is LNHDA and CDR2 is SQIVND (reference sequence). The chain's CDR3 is CASSIGTGVNTEAFF. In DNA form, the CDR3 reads TGTGCCAGTAGTATCGGGACCGGGGTGAACACTGAAGCTTTCTTT.